The 28 T cell receptor beta chains below were found in one sample sequenced in a study of cytomegalovirus exposure and HLA in healthy donors. The PCR made use of 60 Vbeta and 13 Jbeta primers. Produced via immunoSEQ multiplex PCR; TCRdb's table is partial and in-frame only. In the table there are 140,000 or so clones, roughly three quarters of which are singletons. What was sequenced was PBMCs. These receptors all stem from a woman aged 35 to 49 in good health and CMV-seronegative.

A single count supports this clone. The chain joins TRBV11-2 to TRBJ2-3; TRBD1 is a possible D gene (6 bases). This CDR3 contains 17 residues. Trimming removed 3 bases from V and 4 bases from J, with 20 bases in between. Germline V gives CDR1 SGHAT, CDR2 FQNNGV. CDR3 amino acids: CASSFVGWGQGPDTQYF. The CDR3 region has the DNA TGTGCCAGCAGCTTTGTAGGTTGGGGGCAGGGCCCAGATACGCAGTATTTT.

The chain's CDR3 is CASSQRQGHEGTEAFF. The CDR3 nucleotides read TGTGCCAGCTCACAACGACAGGGGCATGAAGGCACTGAAGCTTTCTTT. The chain couples TRBV18 to TRBJ1-1; TRBD1 matches 8 bases. J lost 4 bases, V lost 4 bases, and 11 bases had no gene match. This CDR3 comprises 16 residues. The germline V gene has CDR1 KGHSH and CDR2 LQKENI.

This clone was observed a single time. This sequence joins TRBV28 and TRBJ2-2; D may be TRBD1 (6 bases). The CDR3 totals 14 residues. CDR1 is MDHEN, CDR2 SYDVKM, per germline. The V end lost 3 bases, the J end lost 6 bases, and 11 bases lay between the germline ends. The DNA for the CDR3 is TGTGCCAGCAGTTTTCAGGGGTTGGCCGGGGAGCTGTTTTTT. Amino acids: CASSFQGLAGELFF. The full variable domain, completed using reference TRBV28 and TRBJ2-2, is DVKVTQSSRYLVKRTGEKVFLECVQDMDHENMFWYRQDPGLGLRLIYFSYDVKMKEKGDIPEGYSVSREKKERFSLILESASTNQTSMYLCASSFQGLAGELFFGEGSRLTVL.

This sequence joins TRBV14 and TRBJ2-3, with D uncertain. Trimming left V 4 bases short and J 0 bases short, with 11 bases between. CDR1 and CDR2 from the germline V gene are SGHDN and FVKESK. This CDR3 is 15 amino acids long. This CDR3 reads CASSLAPESTDTQYF. CDR3 bases: TGTGCCAGCAGCCTTGCGCCGGAGAGCACAGATACGCAGTATTTT. The variable domain in full, completed from reference TRBV14 and TRBJ2-3, reads EAGVTQFPSHSVIEKGQTVTLRCDPISGHDNLYWYRRVMGKEIKFLLHFVKESKQDESGMPNNRFLAERTGGTYSTLKVQPAELEDSGVYFCASSLAPESTDTQYFGPGTRLTVL.

This clone was counted a single time. The V call is TRBV19, the J call TRBJ1-5; TRBD1 aligns across 9 bases. CDR3 length equals 16 residues. Germline CDR1 LNHDA, CDR2 SQIVND (reference sequence). The V gene end was trimmed by 10 bases and the J gene end by 1 base; junction bases not matched to a gene: 11. The chain's CDR3 is CATRETGTGSNQPQHF. The CDR3 DNA follows: TGTGCCACAAGGGAGACCGGGACAGGGAGCAATCAGCCCCAGCATTTT.

The rearrangement links TRBV27 to TRBJ2-1; 7 positions agree with TRBD2. Looked up from germline, CDR1 is MNHEY and CDR2 is SMNVEV (reference sequence). The CDR3 has 14 amino acids. V gave up 2 bases and J gave up 3 bases; unmatched junction bases: 1. This CDR3 is CASSLREDYNEQFF. DNA of the CDR3: TGTGCCAGCAGTTTACGGGAGGACTACAATGAGCAGTTCTTC.

The chain carries TRBV6-1 and TRBJ2-7; 12 bases map to TRBD2. The CDR3 loop spans 16 amino acids. The ends lost 4 bases at V and 0 bases at J; junction bases unmatched: 4. CDR1 MNHNS and CDR2 SASEGT come from the germline V gene. The CDR3 nucleotides are TGTGCCAGCAGTGGATGGACTAGCGGGGTCTCCTACGAGCAGTACTTC. Amino acid sequence: CASSGWTSGVSYEQYF.

The chain joins TRBV19 to TRBJ1-5; 9 bases are a match to TRBD1. Losses at the gene ends were 3 bases for V and 8 bases for J; bases not matched to a gene: 8. The CDR3 contains 15 residues. Germline values: CDR1 LNHDA, CDR2 SQIVND (reference sequence). CDR3 protein: CASSILYRGRKPQHF. In nucleotides, the CDR3 is TGTGCCAGTAGTATCCTCTACAGGGGGCGGAAGCCCCAGCATTTT. Combining the CDR3 with reference TRBV19 and TRBJ1-5 gives the whole variable domain DGGITQSPKYLFRKEGQNVTLSCEQNLNHDAMYWYRQDPGQGLRLIYYSQIVNDFQKGDIAEGYSVSREKKESFPLTVTSAQKNPTAFYLCASSILYRGRKPQHFGDGTRLSIL.

V and J are TRBV10-3 and TRBJ1-2, with 7 bases matching TRBD1. J lost 5 bases, V lost 5 bases, and 5 bases had no gene match. This CDR3 contains 13 residues. Germline CDR1 and CDR2: ENHRY and SYGVKD. CDR3 in DNA: TGTGCCATCAGTCCCGGGACAGTTTATGGCTACACCTTC. Its protein is CAISPGTVYGYTF.

The J gene is TRBJ2-7, the V gene TRBV5-8; D is unclear. In germline, CDR1 is SGHTS, CDR2 YDEGEE. Trimming cost V 1 base and J 6 bases, with 8 bases left between them. The CDR3 runs to 12 residues. CDR3 residues: CASSLSRLEQYF. For the CDR3, the DNA is TGTGCCAGCAGCTTGTCACGACTCGAGCAGTACTTC.

This clone was recorded a few times. J is TRBJ2-6 and V is TRBV6-1, with TRBD2 matching 7 bases. The CDR3 runs 16 residues. Germline CDR1 reads MNHNS; CDR2 reads SASEGT. V was pared by 3 bases and J by 3 bases, with 5 bases of the junction left unmatched. The CDR3 DNA sequence: TGTGCCAGCAGTGACACGGGAGGCCATGGGGCCAACGTCCTGACTTTC. Amino acid sequence: CASSDTGGHGANVLTF.

The gene calls are TRBV2 and TRBJ2-2, with D possibly TRBD2 on 6 matching bases. The CDR3 has 15 residues. Deletions cut 2 bases from V and 5 bases from J, with 12 bases between. Germline V CDR1 and CDR2: SNHLY, FYNNEI. The CDR3 DNA is TGTGCCAGCAGTGAATCAGGGCGGGATACCGGGGAGCTGTTTTTT. Protein product: CASSESGRDTGELFF. The variable domain in full, completed from reference TRBV2 and TRBJ2-2, reads EPEVTQTPSHQVTQMGQEVILRCVPISNHLYFYWYRQILGQKVEFLVSFYNNEISEKSEIFDDQFSVERPDGSNFTLKIRSTKLEDSAMYFCASSESGRDTGELFFGEGSRLTVL.

J is TRBJ2-3 and V is TRBV18; 9 bases match TRBD1. The CDR3 length is 14 residues. V lost 4 bases to trimming and J lost 9 bases; unmatched junction nucleotides: 8. Per the germline V gene, CDR1 is KGHSH and CDR2 is LQKENI. The CDR3 sequence: CASSLGTGLSTQYF. The CDR3 bases are TGTGCCAGCTCACTCGGGACAGGGCTCTCCACGCAGTATTTT.

V gene TRBV4-1 combines with J gene TRBJ2-1; 14 nucleotides match TRBD2. CDR1 MGHRA and CDR2 YSYEKL come from the germline V gene. The V gene end was trimmed by 1 base and the J gene end by 9 bases; junction bases not matched to a gene: 5. The CDR3 runs to 16 residues. CDR3 protein: CASSQVGTSGRFEQFF. For the CDR3, the DNA is TGCGCCAGCAGCCAAGTTGGGACTAGCGGGAGATTTGAGCAGTTCTTC.

The DNA of the CDR3 is TGCGCCAGCAGTGACGCGGGAGATAGCAATCAGCCCCAGCATTTT. Its translation: CASSDAGDSNQPQHF. J is TRBJ1-5 and V is TRBV10-1, with D unclear. From germline, CDR1 is WNHNN and CDR2 SYGVQD (reference sequence). CDR3 length: 15 residues. The V and J ends lost 3 bases and 0 bases respectively, with 9 bases between them.

The count of this clone is one. The chain combines TRBV19 with TRBJ2-6; weak D call: TRBD1 (5 bases). Trimming removed 3 bases from V and 4 bases from J, with 16 bases in between. Looked up from germline, CDR1 is LNHDA and CDR2 is SQIVND (reference sequence). This CDR3 spans 17 amino acids. The CDR3 coding sequence is TGTGCCAGTAGTATCCGGTGGGGCCGTATCGGGGCCAACGTCCTGACTTTC. It yields the protein CASSIRWGRIGANVLTF.

This chain connects TRBV5-1 to TRBJ2-3; 8 bases are shared with TRBD1. V gave up 0 bases and J gave up 1 base; unmatched junction bases: 1. The CDR3 contains 15 residues. Germline-derived CDR1 and CDR2 are SGHRS and YFSETQ. The CDR3 DNA reads as TGCGCCAGCAGCTTGGACAGGGGGGGCACAGATACGCAGTATTTT. Amino acid sequence: CASSLDRGGTDTQYF.

V is TRBV27 and J is TRBJ1-1; TRBD1 aligns across 8 bases. The germline gives CDR1 MNHEY, CDR2 SMNVEV (reference sequence). The J segment lost 4 bases and the V segment lost 6 bases, leaving 7 bases of the junction unmatched. The CDR3 covers 14 residues. CDR3 sequence reads: CASRSGGLGTEAFF. DNA of the CDR3: TGTGCCAGCAGATCAGGGGGCTTGGGCACTGAAGCTTTCTTT.

CDR3 in DNA: TGCGCCAGCAGCGAGGACAGGGGAAGCGGCTACACCTTC. Its translation: CASSEDRGSGYTF. The chain links TRBV5-1 to TRBJ1-2; TRBD1 agrees at 9 bases. CDR3 length: 13 residues. The ends lost 4 bases at V and 8 bases at J; junction bases unmatched: 6. Per germline, CDR1 SGHRS and CDR2 YFSETQ. The entire variable domain, with the rest obtained from reference TRBV5-1 and TRBJ1-2, is as follows: KAGVTQTPRYLIKTRGQQVTLSCSPISGHRSVSWYQQTPGQGLQFLFEYFSETQRNKGNFPGRFSGRQFSNSRSEMNVSTLELGDSALYLCASSEDRGSGYTFGSGTRLTVV.

This chain links TRBV5-1 with TRBJ2-5; TRBD2 agrees at 9 bases. The CDR3 totals 17 residues. From germline, CDR1 is SGHRS and CDR2 YFSETQ. The V gene end was trimmed by 3 bases and the J gene end by 4 bases; junction bases not matched to a gene: 13. CDR3 bases: TGCGCCAGCAGCTCCGGTCTTAGCGGGAGTATTCGAGAGACCCAGTACTTC. Translating gives CASSSGLSGSIRETQYF.

The sample holds a few counts of this clone. This chain connects TRBV4-1 to TRBJ1-2, with 10 bases matching TRBD1. The CDR3 is made up of 15 amino acids. J was trimmed by 7 bases and V by 4 bases; bases with no gene match: 9. In germline, CDR1 is MGHRA, CDR2 YSYEKL. CDR3 coding DNA: TGCGCCAGCAGCCCCGTGGGACAGGGGAAGACTGGCTACACCTTC. Translation gives CASSPVGQGKTGYTF.

This sequence joins TRBV5-1 and TRBJ2-1; 14 bases are shared with TRBD2. Germline V gene sequence: CDR1 SGHRS, CDR2 YFSETQ. This CDR3 comprises 15 residues. V was clipped by 3 bases and J by 11 bases; unmatched bases: 7. The CDR3, as DNA: TGCGCCAGCAGCTGGGGGACTAGCGGGGGAATGAAGCAGTTCTTC. Protein sequence: CASSWGTSGGMKQFF.

The chain joins TRBV2 to TRBJ2-2; D ambiguous. V lost 3 bases and J 5 bases, leaving 13 bases between the germline ends. This CDR3 is 15 amino acids long. Germline loops: CDR1 SNHLY, CDR2 FYNNEI. In DNA form, the CDR3 reads TGTGCCAGCAGTGATATGGCGGAATTAACCGGGGAGCTGTTTTTT. Translating it yields CASSDMAELTGELFF.

The chain links TRBV27 to TRBJ2-1; the D gene is possibly TRBD2 (6 bases). This CDR3 has 14 residues. With 5 bases removed from V and 3 bases from J, the gap between germline ends came to 11 bases. CDR1 MNHEY and CDR2 SMNVEV come from the germline V gene (reference sequence). CDR3 nucleotide sequence: TGTGCCAGCAGTCCCGGGACTCTCTACAATGAGCAGTTCTTC. This translates into CASSPGTLYNEQFF.

This clone was found a few times. This chain uses TRBV4-1 with TRBJ1-5; D not certain. The V end lost 1 base, the J end lost 6 bases, and 10 bases lay between the germline ends. The CDR3 consists of 14 residues. In germline, CDR1 is MGHRA, CDR2 YSYEKL. This CDR3 reads CASSQAGVSQPQHF. CDR3 coding DNA: TGCGCCAGCAGCCAAGCCGGGGTCAGTCAGCCCCAGCATTTT.

This chain uses TRBV4-1 with TRBJ2-3; TRBD2 is a possible D gene (6 bases). The germline CDR1 and CDR2 sequences are MGHRA and YSYEKL. V was cut by 4 bases and J by 2 bases, with 19 bases left in between. The CDR3 extends over 17 amino acids. The CDR3 coding sequence is TGCGCCAGCAGCCGGCGGGACTCCCAAACCAACACAGATACGCAGTATTTT. This encodes CASSRRDSQTNTDTQYF.

This chain links TRBV4-1 with TRBJ1-5; unclear D gene. Germline assignment: CDR1 MGHRA and CDR2 YSYEKL. CDR3 size: 17 residues. Trimming cost V 7 bases and J 10 bases, with 29 bases left between them. CDR3 sequence reads: CASTRNSGRGKVRPQHF. The CDR3 DNA sequence: TGCGCCAGCACACGTAACTCCGGGCGGGGAAAGGTTCGACCCCAGCATTTT.

This chain joins TRBV19 and TRBJ2-3; 10 bases agree with TRBD2. Germline V gene data show CDR1 as LNHDA and CDR2 as SQIVND (reference sequence). Trimming at V came to 3 bases and at J to 2 bases, leaving 5 bases not matched to a gene. This CDR3 contains 16 residues. CDR3 sequence: CASSMRTSGYTDTQYF. The CDR3 region has the DNA TGTGCCAGTAGTATGAGGACTAGCGGATACACAGATACGCAGTATTTT. The full variable domain, completed using reference TRBV19 and TRBJ2-3, is DGGITQSPKYLFRKEGQNVTLSCEQNLNHDAMYWYRQDPGQGLRLIYYSQIVNDFQKGDIAEGYSVSREKKESFPLTVTSAQKNPTAFYLCASSMRTSGYTDTQYFGPGTRLTVL.